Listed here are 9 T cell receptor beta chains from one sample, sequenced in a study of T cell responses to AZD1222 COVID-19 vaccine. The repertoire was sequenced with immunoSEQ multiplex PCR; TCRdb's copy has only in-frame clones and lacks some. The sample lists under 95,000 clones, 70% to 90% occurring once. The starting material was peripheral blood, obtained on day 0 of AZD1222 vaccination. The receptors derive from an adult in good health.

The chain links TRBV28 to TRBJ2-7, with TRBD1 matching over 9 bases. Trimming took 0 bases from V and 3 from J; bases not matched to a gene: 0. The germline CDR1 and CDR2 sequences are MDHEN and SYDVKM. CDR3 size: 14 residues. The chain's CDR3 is CASSLWDRGYEQYF. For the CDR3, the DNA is TGTGCCAGCAGTTTATGGGACAGGGGCTACGAGCAGTACTTC. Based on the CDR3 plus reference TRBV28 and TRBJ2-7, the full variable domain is DVKVTQSSRYLVKRTGEKVFLECVQDMDHENMFWYRQDPGLGLRLIYFSYDVKMKEKGDIPEGYSVSREKKERFSLILESASTNQTSMYLCASSLWDRGYEQYFGPGTRLTVT.

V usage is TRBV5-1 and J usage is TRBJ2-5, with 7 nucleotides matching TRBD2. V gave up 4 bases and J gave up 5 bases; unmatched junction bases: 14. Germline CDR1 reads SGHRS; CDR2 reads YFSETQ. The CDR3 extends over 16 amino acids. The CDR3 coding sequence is TGCGCCAGCAGCGTGCCCCTCGCGGGAGTGGGCGAGACCCAGTACTTC. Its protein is CASSVPLAGVGETQYF.

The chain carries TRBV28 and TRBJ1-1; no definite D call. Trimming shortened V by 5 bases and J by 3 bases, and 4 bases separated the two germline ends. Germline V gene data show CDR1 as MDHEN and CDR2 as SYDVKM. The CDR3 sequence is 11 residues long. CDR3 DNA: TGTGCCAGCAGTCGATACACTGAAGCTTTCTTT. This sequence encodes CASSRYTEAFF.

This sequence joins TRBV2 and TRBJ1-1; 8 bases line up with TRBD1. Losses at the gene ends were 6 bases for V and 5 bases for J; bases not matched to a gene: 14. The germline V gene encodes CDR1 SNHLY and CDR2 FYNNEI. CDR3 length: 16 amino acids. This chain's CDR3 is CASRRTLGQGGTEAFF. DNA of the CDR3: TGTGCCAGCAGGCGAACCTTAGGACAGGGTGGGACTGAAGCTTTCTTT.

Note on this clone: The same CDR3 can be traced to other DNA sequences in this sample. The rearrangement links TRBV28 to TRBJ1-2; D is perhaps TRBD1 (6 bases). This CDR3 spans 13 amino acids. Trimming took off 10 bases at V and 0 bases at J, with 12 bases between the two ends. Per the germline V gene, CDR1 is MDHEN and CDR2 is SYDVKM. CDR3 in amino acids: CATRTASNYGYTF. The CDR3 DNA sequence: TGTGCCACCAGGACAGCTTCTAACTATGGCTACACCTTC.

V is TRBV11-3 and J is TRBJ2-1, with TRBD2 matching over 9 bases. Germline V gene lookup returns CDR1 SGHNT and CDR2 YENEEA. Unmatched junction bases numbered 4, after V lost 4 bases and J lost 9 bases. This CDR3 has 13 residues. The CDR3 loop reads CASSSSSGSEQFF. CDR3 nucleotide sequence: TGTGCCAGCAGCTCTAGTAGCGGGAGTGAGCAGTTCTTC.

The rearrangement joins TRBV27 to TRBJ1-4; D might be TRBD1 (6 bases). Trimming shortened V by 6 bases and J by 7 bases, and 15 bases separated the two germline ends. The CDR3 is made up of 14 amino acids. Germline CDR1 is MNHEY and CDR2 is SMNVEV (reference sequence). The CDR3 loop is CASRARGWVEKLFF. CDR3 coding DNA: TGTGCCAGCAGGGCCAGGGGATGGGTTGAAAAACTGTTTTTT.

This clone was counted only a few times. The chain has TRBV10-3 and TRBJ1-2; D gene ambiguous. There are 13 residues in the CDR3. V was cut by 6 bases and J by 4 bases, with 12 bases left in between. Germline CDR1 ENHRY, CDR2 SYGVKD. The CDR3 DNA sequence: TGTGCCATCAGGGACCATATAATCTATGGCTACACCTTC. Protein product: CAIRDHIIYGYTF.

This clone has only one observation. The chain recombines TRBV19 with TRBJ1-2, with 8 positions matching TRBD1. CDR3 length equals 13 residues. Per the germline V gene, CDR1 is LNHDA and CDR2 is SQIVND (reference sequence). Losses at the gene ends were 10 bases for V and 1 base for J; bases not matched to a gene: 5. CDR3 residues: CATPDRVNYGYTF. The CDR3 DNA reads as TGTGCCACCCCGGACAGGGTTAACTATGGCTACACCTTC.